What follows are 22 T cell receptor beta chains derived from one specimen sequenced in a study of Ad26.COV2.S vaccination and SARS-CoV-2 variants. Produced via immunoSEQ multiplex PCR; TCRdb's table is partial and in-frame only. Counted here are 400,000 to 450,000 clones, 75% to 95% occurring once; the ten biggest clones make up more than 9%. Treatment meaning: 19 received Ad26.COV2.S at low or high dose, single or two shots; about five received placebo; per-sample allocation not given. Collection of samples fell on day 63 after the first vaccine or placebo injection. The sample consisted of peripheral blood, taken in a trial of Ad26.COV2.S vaccine versus placebo. Every receptor here comes from a person between 18 and 65 years old who received the Ad26.COV2.S COVID-19 vaccine or a placebo.

The chain uses TRBV7-8 and TRBJ2-7; 10 bases are a match to TRBD2. The germline CDR1 and CDR2 sequences are SGHVS and FQNEAQ. J gave up 0 bases and V 5 bases, and 4 bases lay outside the gene matches. The CDR3 runs to 15 residues. The CDR3 coding sequence is TGTGCCAGCAGCAGAGGACTAGCGGCCTCCTACGAGCAGTACTTC. This codes for CASSRGLAASYEQYF. The whole variable domain, remainder taken from reference TRBV7-8 and TRBJ2-7, is GAGVSQSPRYKVAKRGQDVALRCDPISGHVSLFWYQQALGQGPEFLTYFQNEAQLDKSGLPSDRFFAERPEGSVSTLKIQRTQQEDSAVYLCASSRGLAASYEQYFGPGTRLTVT.

In this sample, this clone turned up once. This chain joins TRBV5-8 and TRBJ2-1, with 9 bases fitting TRBD2. Germline CDR1 SGHTS, CDR2 YDEGEE. This CDR3 is built from 19 residues. With 0 bases clipped from V and 3 bases from J, the junction kept 13 bases outside the gene matches. CDR3 bases: TGTGCCAGCAGCTTGGATGCATGGCAGCGGGAGGCAGACTACAATGAGCAGTTCTTC. Amino acid sequence: CASSLDAWQREADYNEQFF.

J is TRBJ2-2 and V is TRBV4-3; D is ambiguous. Deletions cut 0 bases from V and 6 bases from J, with 8 bases between. The CDR3 length is 14 residues. Germline-derived CDR1 and CDR2 are LGHNA and YSLEER. CDR3 residues: CASSQDTRPGELFF. CDR3 coding DNA: TGCGCCAGCAGCCAAGATACGAGGCCCGGGGAGCTGTTTTTT.

The V gene is TRBV10-1, the J gene TRBJ2-7, with no clear D. CDR1 and CDR2 (germline): WNHNN, SYGVQD (reference sequence). This CDR3 has 14 residues. Trimming removed 1 base at V and 6 bases at J, with 13 bases between. CDR3 sequence: CASSEFGPSAEQYF. Here the CDR3 DNA reads TGCGCCAGCAGTGAGTTCGGTCCCAGCGCCGAGCAGTACTTC.

J is TRBJ1-5 and V is TRBV28; 8 bases align to TRBD1. CDR3 size: 15 residues. In germline, CDR1 is MDHEN, CDR2 SYDVKM. V was pared by 2 bases and J by 7 bases, with 7 bases of the junction left unmatched. CDR3: CASSLSPGGVQPQHF. DNA of the CDR3: TGTGCCAGCAGTTTAAGCCCAGGGGGCGTGCAGCCCCAGCATTTT.

This clone occurred once. The rearrangement joins TRBV7-3 to TRBJ2-2; 7 bases line up with TRBD1. This CDR3 comprises 16 residues. Germline CDR1 is SGHTA and CDR2 is FQGTGA. The ends lost 5 bases at V and 1 base at J; junction bases unmatched: 7. CDR3 DNA: TGTGCCAGCAGCCAAATGGACAGGTTGAACACCGGGGAGCTGTTTTTT. Amino acid sequence: CASSQMDRLNTGELFF.

This chain connects TRBV30 to TRBJ2-7; a weak D match, TRBD1 (5 bases). Deletions cut 2 bases from V and 0 bases from J, with 14 bases between. The CDR3 sequence is 15 residues long. Germline CDR1 GTSNPN, CDR2 SVGIG (reference sequence). The CDR3 protein is CAWSRFTGSSYEQYF. CDR3 nucleotide sequence: TGTGCCTGGAGTAGGTTTACAGGCAGCTCCTACGAGCAGTACTTC.

The chain's CDR3 is CAISDTDLGGEQYF. As DNA, the CDR3 is TGTGCCATCAGTGACACTGATCTCGGGGGCGAGCAGTACTTC. The chain links TRBV10-3 to TRBJ2-7, with D perhaps TRBD2 (6 bases). Trimming stripped 3 bases from V and 6 bases from J, with 15 bases between. The CDR3 is 14 residues long. Per germline, CDR1 ENHRY and CDR2 SYGVKD.

V usage is TRBV27 and J usage is TRBJ2-2; D is unclear. CDR1 and CDR2 from the germline V gene are MNHEY and SMNVEV (reference sequence). CDR3 length: 14 amino acids. V was shortened by 1 base and J by 0 bases, with 3 bases between the two germline ends. The CDR3 coding sequence is TGTGCCAGCAGTTTATTCCCGAACACCGGGGAGCTGTTTTTT. Amino acids: CASSLFPNTGELFF.

V usage is TRBV28 and J usage is TRBJ1-2; D call uncertain. Germline V gene sequence: CDR1 MDHEN, CDR2 SYDVKM. The CDR3 extends over 12 amino acids. Trimming left V 4 bases short and J 2 bases short, with 5 bases between. DNA of the CDR3: TGTGCCAGCAGTTCAGTGAACTATGGCTACACCTTC. The encoded protein is CASSSVNYGYTF.

V usage is TRBV12-5 and J usage is TRBJ1-2; no reliable D call. The V end lost 3 bases, the J end lost 4 bases, and 6 bases lay between the germline ends. This CDR3 is built from 12 residues. CDR1 is LGHNT, CDR2 FRNRAP, per germline. The CDR3 sequence: CASGLAGYGYTF. Written as DNA, the CDR3 is TGTGCTAGTGGTTTAGCCGGCTATGGCTACACCTTC.

The chain couples TRBV3-1 (or the pseudogene TRBV3-2) to TRBJ1-4; 8 bases align to TRBD1. Germline values: CDR1 LGHDT, CDR2 YNNKEL (reference sequence). Trimming at V came to 2 bases and at J to 5 bases, leaving 4 bases not matched to a gene. The CDR3 sequence is 15 residues long. The CDR3 here is CASSQRTGRNEKLFF. As DNA, the CDR3 is TGTGCCAGCAGCCAACGGACAGGGAGGAATGAAAAACTGTTTTTT.

V gene TRBV18 combines with J gene TRBJ2-1, with D unclear. The CDR3 runs to 15 residues. Germline CDR1 KGHSH, CDR2 LQKENI. V shed 0 bases and J shed 3 bases, with 9 bases lying between them. The CDR3 DNA follows: TGTGCCAGCTCACCACCCCTCTCGGGCTACAATGAGCAGTTCTTC. Its translation: CASSPPLSGYNEQFF.

V is TRBV6-2 or TRBV6-3 and J is TRBJ2-7; TRBD1 might be the D (8 bases). The V and J ends lost 7 bases and 3 bases respectively, with 22 bases between them. The CDR3 spans 16 residues. From germline, CDR1 is MNHEY and CDR2 SVGEGT. This CDR3 reads CASTPLRTGTIYEQYF. CDR3 DNA sequence: TGTGCCAGCACCCCCCTCCGGACAGGGACTATCTACGAGCAGTACTTC.

Turning to this clone: This may be a read error, as it is one base from a much larger clone. The J gene is TRBJ2-7, the V gene TRBV5-1; D gene uncertain. V dropped 0 bases and J dropped 3 bases, with 4 bases sitting between them. The CDR3 consists of 12 residues. Looked up from germline, CDR1 is SGHRS and CDR2 is YFSETQ. The CDR3 protein is CASSLDFYEQYF. CDR3 bases: TGCGCCAGCAGCTTGGACTTCTACGAGCAGTACTTC. Supplemented by reference TRBV5-1 and TRBJ2-7, the full variable domain reads KAGVTQTPRYLIKTRGQQVTLSCSPISGHRSVSWYQQTPGQGLQFLFEYFSETQRNKGNFPGRFSGRQFSNSRSEMNVSTLELGDSALYLCASSLDFYEQYFGPGTRLTVT.

This clone was recorded only once. The chain links TRBV27 to TRBJ2-3; D is uncertain. V was pared by 4 bases and J by 2 bases, with 7 bases between. The V gene's germline CDR1 is MNHEY and CDR2 SMNVEV (reference sequence). This CDR3 is 13 amino acids long. CDR3 protein: CASSSAITDTQYF. In nucleotides, the CDR3 is TGTGCCAGCAGTTCCGCTATCACAGATACGCAGTATTTT.

The chain is built from TRBV27 and TRBJ2-1; 8 bases match TRBD2. The CDR3 covers 15 residues. The ends lost 2 bases at V and 4 bases at J; junction bases unmatched: 4. CDR1 and CDR2 (germline): MNHEY, SMNVEV (reference sequence). The CDR3 loop reads CASSLAGGPYNEQFF. Written as DNA, the CDR3 is TGTGCCAGCAGTTTAGCGGGAGGTCCGTACAATGAGCAGTTCTTC.

The V call is TRBV7-2, the J call TRBJ1-5, with D uncertain. CDR3 length: 14 amino acids. Germline V gene data show CDR1 as SGHTA and CDR2 as FQGNSA. Between the trimmed V and J ends, which lost 1 base and 6 bases, there was a span of 10 bases. The CDR3 is CASSLGALPQPQHF. CDR3 bases: TGTGCCAGCAGCTTAGGGGCCTTACCTCAGCCCCAGCATTTT. Variable domain in full (rest from reference TRBV7-2 and TRBJ1-5): GAGVSQSPSNKVTEKGKDVELRCDPISGHTALYWYRQSLGQGLEFLIYFQGNSAPDKSGLPSDRFSAERTGGSVSTLTIQRTQQEDSAVYLCASSLGALPQPQHFGDGTRLSIL.

The chain couples TRBV28 to TRBJ2-7; 9 nucleotides match TRBD2. V lost 4 bases to trimming and J lost 3 bases; unmatched junction nucleotides: 7. Per germline, CDR1 MDHEN and CDR2 SYDVKM. There are 15 residues in the CDR3. CDR3 residues: CASSSRASGIYEQYF. As DNA, the CDR3 is TGTGCCAGCAGTTCTAGGGCTAGCGGGATCTACGAGCAGTACTTC.

This chain connects TRBV4-2 to TRBJ2-1, with TRBD1 matching 9 bases. V gave up 4 bases and J gave up 9 bases; unmatched junction bases: 10. CDR3 length: 15 residues. Germline CDR1 and CDR2: LGHNA and YNFKEQ. The DNA of the CDR3 is TGTGCCAGCAGCCTGGGGGGACAGGGCTCTTCTGAGCAGTTCTTC. Protein: CASSLGGQGSSEQFF.

This chain links TRBV4-3 with TRBJ1-2; TRBD1 matches 7 bases. The CDR3 runs to 17 residues. The germline CDR1 and CDR2 sequences are LGHNA and YSLEER. The V gene end was trimmed by 0 bases and the J gene end by 5 bases; junction bases not matched to a gene: 12. The CDR3 protein is CASSQDRGTAKEYGYTF. In DNA form, the CDR3 reads TGCGCCAGCAGCCAAGATAGAGGGACAGCCAAGGAGTATGGCTACACCTTC.

This clone showed up just a few times. The rearrangement uses TRBV7-9 and TRBJ2-2; D perhaps matches TRBD1 (5 bases). Germline CDR1 is SEHNR and CDR2 is FQNEAQ (reference sequence). The CDR3 runs to 15 residues. With 1 base removed from V and 1 base from J, the gap between germline ends came to 7 bases. The CDR3 bases are TGTGCCAGCAGCTTAGAGACAGTGAACACCGGGGAGCTGTTTTTT. Its translation is CASSLETVNTGELFF.